This TCR beta chain was profiled in a study of OX40 agonist ivuxolimab in advanced cancers. Across the study: Partial responses were achieved by three patients: one hepatocellular carcinoma, two cutaneous melanoma.

The length of the CDR3 is 13 residues. Germline-derived CDR1 and CDR2 are MNHEY and SMNVEV (reference sequence). General observations from the study: More expanded clones were found, on average, in CD8+ than in CD4+ T cells. Also present in some nonresponders was a low level of normalized T-cell clonal expansion.

A word on this clone: No antigen is known for it. The junction and the germline gene differ at one end; a read error may be behind it.

Here immunoSEQ multiplex PCR was the method, and the copy in TCRdb shows in-frame clones only, minus some. The sample has about 48,000 clones, 65% to 85% seen once. The clonotype was recovered from an adult with an advanced solid tumor such as melanoma, head and neck, liver or kidney cancer. Here the sequenced sample was CD4+ or CD8+ T cells sorted from blood, taken in a trial of the OX40 agonist ivuxolimab. The chain joins TRBV27 to TRBJ1-5; D not certain. The CDR3 protein is CASSLFTNRPQHF. The CDR3, as DNA: TGTGCCAGCAGTTTATTCACCAATCGGCCCCAGCATTTT.